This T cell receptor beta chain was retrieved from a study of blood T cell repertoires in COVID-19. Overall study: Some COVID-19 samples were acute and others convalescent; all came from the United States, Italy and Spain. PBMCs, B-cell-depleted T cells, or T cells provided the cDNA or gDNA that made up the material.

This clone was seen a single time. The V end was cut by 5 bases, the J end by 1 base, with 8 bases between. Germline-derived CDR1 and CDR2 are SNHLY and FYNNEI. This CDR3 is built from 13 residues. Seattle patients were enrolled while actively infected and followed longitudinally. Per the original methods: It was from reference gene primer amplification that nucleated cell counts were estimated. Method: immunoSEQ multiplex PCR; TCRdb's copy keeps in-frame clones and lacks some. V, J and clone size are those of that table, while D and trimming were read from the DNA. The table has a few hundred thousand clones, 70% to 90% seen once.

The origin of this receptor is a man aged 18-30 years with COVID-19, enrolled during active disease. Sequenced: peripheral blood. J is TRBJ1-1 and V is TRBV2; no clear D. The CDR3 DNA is TGTGCCAGCAGTTGGCCGGGGAACACTGAAGCTTTCTTT. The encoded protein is CASSWPGNTEAFF. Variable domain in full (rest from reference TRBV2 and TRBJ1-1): EPEVTQTPSHQVTQMGQEVILRCVPISNHLYFYWYRQILGQKVEFLVSFYNNEISEKSEIFDDQFSVERPDGSNFTLKIRSTKLEDSAMYFCASSWPGNTEAFFGQGTRLTVV.